This TCR beta chain was sequenced during a study of untreated major depressive disorder. Participants were all of European descent. Only in-frame clones appear in the TCRdb table, and some are missing; sequencing was by immunoSEQ multiplex PCR. The sample carries just over 20,000 clones, approximately 95% recorded once. Germline-derived CDR1 and CDR2 are SGHTA and FQGTGA. J gave up 6 bases and V 5 bases, and 5 bases lay outside the gene matches. The CDR3 sequence is 14 residues long. This chain links TRBV7-3 with TRBJ2-7; 12 bases agree with TRBD2. The sequence was collected from a young man in good health. Sequenced sample: CD4+ T cells from PBMCs. CDR3 DNA: TGTGCCAGCAGCCCGACTAGCGGGAGCCGCGAGCAGTACTTC. Residues: CASSPTSGSREQYF.